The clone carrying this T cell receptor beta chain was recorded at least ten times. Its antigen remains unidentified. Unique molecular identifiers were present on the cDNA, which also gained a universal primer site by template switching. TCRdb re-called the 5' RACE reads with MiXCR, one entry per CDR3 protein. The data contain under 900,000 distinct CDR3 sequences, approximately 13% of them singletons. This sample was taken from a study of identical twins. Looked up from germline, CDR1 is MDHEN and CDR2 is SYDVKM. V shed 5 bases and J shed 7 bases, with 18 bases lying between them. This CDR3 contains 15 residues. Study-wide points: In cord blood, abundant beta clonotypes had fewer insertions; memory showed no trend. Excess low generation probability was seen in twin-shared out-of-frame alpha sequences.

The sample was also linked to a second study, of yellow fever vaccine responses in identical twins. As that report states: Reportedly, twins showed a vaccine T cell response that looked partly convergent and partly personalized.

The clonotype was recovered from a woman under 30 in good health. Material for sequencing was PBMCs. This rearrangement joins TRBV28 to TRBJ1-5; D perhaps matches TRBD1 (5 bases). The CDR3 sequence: CASSAYRGSHQPQHF. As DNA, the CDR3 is TGTGCCAGCAGTGCCTACCGGGGCTCCCACCAGCCCCAGCATTTT.